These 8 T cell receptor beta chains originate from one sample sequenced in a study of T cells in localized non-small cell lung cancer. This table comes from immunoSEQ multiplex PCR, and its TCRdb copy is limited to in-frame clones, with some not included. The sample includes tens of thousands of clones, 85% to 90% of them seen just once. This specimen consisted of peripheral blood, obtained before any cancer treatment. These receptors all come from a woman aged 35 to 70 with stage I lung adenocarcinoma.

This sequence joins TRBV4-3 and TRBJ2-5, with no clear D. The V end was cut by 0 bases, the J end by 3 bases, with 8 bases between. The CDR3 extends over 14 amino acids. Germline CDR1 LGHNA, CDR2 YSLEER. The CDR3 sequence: CASSQDRWEETQYF. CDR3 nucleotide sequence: TGCGCCAGCAGCCAAGATAGGTGGGAAGAGACCCAGTACTTC.

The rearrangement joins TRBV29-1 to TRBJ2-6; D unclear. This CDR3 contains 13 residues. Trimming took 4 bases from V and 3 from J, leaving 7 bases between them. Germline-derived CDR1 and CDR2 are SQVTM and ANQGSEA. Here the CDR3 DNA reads TGCAGCGTTGGAGGTATTGGGGCCAACGTCCTGACTTTC. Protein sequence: CSVGGIGANVLTF.

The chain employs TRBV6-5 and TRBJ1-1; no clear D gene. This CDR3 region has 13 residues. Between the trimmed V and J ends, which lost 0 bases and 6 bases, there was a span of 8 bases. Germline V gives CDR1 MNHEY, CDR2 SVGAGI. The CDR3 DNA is TGTGCCAGCAGTTACTCGATATTCGCTGAAGCTTTCTTT. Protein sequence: CASSYSIFAEAFF.

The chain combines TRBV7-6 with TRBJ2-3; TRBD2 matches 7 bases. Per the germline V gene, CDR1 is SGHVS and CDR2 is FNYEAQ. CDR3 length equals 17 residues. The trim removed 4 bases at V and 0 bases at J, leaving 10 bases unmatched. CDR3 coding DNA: TGTGCCAGCAGCTCCGTAAAGCGGGGTGCAAGCACAGATACGCAGTATTTT. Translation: CASSSVKRGASTDTQYF.

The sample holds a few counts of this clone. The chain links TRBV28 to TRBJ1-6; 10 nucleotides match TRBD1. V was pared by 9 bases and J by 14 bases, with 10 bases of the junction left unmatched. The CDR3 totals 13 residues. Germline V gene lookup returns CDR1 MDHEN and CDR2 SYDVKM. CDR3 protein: CASTTGGGSTLHF. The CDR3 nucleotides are TGTGCCAGTACGACAGGGGGCGGATCCACCCTCCACTTT.

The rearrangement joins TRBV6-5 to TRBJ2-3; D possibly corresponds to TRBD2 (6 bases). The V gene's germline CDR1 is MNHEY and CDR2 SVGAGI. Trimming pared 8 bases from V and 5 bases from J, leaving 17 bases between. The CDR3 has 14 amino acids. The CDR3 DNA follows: TGTGCCAGCGTAGGAGCGCAGGGAGGAGATACGCAGTATTTT. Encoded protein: CASVGAQGGDTQYF.

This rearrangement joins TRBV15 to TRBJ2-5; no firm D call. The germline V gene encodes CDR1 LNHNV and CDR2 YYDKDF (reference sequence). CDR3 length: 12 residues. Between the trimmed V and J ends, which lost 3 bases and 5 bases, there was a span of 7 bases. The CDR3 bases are TGTGCCACCAGCAGGTTCCGGGAGACCCAGTACTTC. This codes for CATSRFRETQYF.

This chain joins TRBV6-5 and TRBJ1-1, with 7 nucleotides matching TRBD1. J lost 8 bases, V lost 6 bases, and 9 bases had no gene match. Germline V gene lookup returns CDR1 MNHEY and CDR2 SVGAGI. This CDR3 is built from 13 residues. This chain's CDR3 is CASRISNRGEAFF. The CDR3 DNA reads TGTGCCAGCAGGATTTCAAACAGGGGCGAAGCTTTCTTT.